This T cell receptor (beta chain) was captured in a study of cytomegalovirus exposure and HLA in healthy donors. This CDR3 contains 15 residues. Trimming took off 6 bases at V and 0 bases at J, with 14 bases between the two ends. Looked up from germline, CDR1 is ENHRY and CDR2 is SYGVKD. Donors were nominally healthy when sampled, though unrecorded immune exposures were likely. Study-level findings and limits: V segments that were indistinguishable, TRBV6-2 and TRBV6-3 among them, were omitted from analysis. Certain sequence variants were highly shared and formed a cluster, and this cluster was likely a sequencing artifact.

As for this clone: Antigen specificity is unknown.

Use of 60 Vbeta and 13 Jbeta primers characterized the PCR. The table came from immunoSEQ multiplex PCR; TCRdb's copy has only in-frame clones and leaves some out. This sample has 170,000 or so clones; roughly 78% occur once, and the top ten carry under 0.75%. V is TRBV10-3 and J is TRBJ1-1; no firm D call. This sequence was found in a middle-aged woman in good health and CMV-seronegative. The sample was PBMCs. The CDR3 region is CAIRGGPPLNTEAFF. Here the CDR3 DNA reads TGTGCCATCAGGGGCGGGCCTCCGCTGAACACTGAAGCTTTCTTT.